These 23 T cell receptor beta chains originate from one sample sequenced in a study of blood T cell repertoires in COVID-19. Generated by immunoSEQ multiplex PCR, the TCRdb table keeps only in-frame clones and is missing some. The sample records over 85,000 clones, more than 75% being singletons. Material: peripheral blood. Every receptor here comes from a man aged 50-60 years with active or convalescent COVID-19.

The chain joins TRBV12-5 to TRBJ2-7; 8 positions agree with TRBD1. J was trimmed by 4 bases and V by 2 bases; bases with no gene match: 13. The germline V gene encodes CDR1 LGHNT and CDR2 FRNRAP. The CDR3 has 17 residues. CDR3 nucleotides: TGTGCTAGTGGTTTGATCGTAGGGACAGGAAAAGGGTACGAGCAGTACGTC. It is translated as CASGLIVGTGKGYEQYV.

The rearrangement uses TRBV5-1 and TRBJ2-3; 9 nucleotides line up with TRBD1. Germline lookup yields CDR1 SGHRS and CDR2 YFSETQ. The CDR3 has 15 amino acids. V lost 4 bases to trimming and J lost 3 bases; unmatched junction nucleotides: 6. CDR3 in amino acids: CASSEDRGYTDTQYF. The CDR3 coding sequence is TGCGCCAGCAGCGAGGACAGGGGCTATACAGATACGCAGTATTTT.

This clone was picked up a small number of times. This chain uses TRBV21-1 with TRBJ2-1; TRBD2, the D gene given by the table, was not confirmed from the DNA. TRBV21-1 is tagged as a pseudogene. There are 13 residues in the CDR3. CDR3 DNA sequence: TGTGCCAGCAGCAGGGCGGGGGGCAATGAGCAGTTCTTC. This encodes CASSRAGGNEQFF.

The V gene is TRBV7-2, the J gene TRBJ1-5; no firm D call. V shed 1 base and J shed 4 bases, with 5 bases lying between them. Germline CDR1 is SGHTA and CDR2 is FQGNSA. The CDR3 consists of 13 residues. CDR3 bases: TGTGCCAGCAGCTTAGATTTAAATCAGCCCCAGCATTTT. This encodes CASSLDLNQPQHF. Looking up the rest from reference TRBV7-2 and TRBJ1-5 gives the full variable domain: GAGVSQSPSNKVTEKGKDVELRCDPISGHTALYWYRQSLGQGLEFLIYFQGNSAPDKSGLPSDRFSAERTGGSVSTLTIQRTQQEDSAVYLCASSLDLNQPQHFGDGTRLSIL.

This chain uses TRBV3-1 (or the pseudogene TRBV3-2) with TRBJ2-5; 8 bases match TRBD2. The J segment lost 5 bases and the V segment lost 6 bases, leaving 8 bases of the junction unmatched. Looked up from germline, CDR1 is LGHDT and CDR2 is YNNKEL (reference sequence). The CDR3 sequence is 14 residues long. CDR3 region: CASRILSGGETQYF. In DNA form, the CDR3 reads TGTGCCAGCAGGATCTTAAGCGGGGGTGAGACCCAGTACTTC.

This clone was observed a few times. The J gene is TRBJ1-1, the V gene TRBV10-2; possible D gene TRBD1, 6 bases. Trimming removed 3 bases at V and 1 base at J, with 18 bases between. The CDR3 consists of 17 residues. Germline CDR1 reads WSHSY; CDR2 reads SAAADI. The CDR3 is CASSDAGGALRNTEAFF. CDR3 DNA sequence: TGCGCCAGCAGTGATGCGGGGGGCGCACTGAGGAACACTGAAGCTTTCTTT.

CDR3: CASSSRPRGEEKLFF. Written as DNA, the CDR3 is TGTGCCAGCAGCTCGCGCCCCAGGGGGGAGGAAAAACTGTTTTTT. The V and J genes are TRBV2 and TRBJ1-4, with 7 bases fitting TRBD1. The CDR3 sequence is 15 residues long. The V segment lost 6 bases and the J segment 8 bases; nucleotides outside the gene matches: 12. The germline V gene has CDR1 SNHLY and CDR2 FYNNEI.

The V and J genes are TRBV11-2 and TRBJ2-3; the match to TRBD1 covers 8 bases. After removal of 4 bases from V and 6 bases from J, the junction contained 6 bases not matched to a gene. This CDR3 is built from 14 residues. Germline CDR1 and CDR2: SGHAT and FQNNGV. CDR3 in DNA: TGTGCCAGCAGCTCCTTCCGGGACAGGGATACGCAGTATTTT. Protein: CASSSFRDRDTQYF.

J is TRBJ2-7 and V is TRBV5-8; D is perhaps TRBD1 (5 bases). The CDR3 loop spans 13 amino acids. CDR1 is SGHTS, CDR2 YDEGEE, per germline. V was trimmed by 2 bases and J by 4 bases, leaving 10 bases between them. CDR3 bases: TGTGCCAGCAGCTTAGACAGAAGATACGAGCAGTACGTC. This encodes CASSLDRRYEQYV.

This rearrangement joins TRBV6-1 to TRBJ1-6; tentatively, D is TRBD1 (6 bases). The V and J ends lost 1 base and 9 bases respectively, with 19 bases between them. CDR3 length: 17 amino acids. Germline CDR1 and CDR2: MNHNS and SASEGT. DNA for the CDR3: TGTGCCAGCAGTGAAGGGTTTAAGGCAGGGGCGGGTTCACCCCTCCACTTT. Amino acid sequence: CASSEGFKAGAGSPLHF.

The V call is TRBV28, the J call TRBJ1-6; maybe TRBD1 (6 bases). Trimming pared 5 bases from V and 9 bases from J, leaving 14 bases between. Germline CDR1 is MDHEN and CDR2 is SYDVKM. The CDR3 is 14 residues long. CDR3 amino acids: CASSRQASGSPLHF. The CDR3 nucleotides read TGTGCCAGCAGTCGACAGGCTTCGGGTTCACCCCTCCACTTT.

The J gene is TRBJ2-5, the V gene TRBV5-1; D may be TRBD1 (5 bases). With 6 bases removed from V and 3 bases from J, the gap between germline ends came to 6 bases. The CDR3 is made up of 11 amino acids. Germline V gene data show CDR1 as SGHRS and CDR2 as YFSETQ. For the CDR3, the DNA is TGCGCCAGCAAAGGGGAAGAGACCCAGTACTTC. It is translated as CASKGEETQYF. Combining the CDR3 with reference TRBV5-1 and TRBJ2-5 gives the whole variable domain KAGVTQTPRYLIKTRGQQVTLSCSPISGHRSVSWYQQTPGQGLQFLFEYFSETQRNKGNFPGRFSGRQFSNSRSEMNVSTLELGDSALYLCASKGEETQYFGPGTRLLVL.

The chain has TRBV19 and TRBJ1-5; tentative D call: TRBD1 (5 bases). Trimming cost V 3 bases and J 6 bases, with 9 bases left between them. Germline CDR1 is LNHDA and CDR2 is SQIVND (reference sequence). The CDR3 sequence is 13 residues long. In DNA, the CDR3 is TGTGCCAGTAGTATTCAGGGATCTCAGCCCCAGCATTTT. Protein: CASSIQGSQPQHF.

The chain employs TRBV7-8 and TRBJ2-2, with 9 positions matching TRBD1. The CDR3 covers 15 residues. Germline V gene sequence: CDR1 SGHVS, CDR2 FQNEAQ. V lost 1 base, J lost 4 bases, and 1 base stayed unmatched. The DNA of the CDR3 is TGTGCCAGCAGCTTAGGGACAGGGGTCACCGGGGAGCTGTTTTTT. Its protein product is CASSLGTGVTGELFF.

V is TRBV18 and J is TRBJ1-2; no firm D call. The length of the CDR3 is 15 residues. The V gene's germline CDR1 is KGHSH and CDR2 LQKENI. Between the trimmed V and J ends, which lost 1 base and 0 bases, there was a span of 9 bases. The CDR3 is CASSPHKEPNYGYTF. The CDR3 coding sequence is TGTGCCAGCTCACCACACAAGGAGCCTAACTATGGCTACACCTTC.

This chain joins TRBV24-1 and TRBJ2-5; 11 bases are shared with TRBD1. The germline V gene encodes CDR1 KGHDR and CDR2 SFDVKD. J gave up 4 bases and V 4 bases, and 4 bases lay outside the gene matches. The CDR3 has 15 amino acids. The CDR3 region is CATSDTGTGGETQYF. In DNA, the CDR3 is TGTGCCACCAGTGACACCGGGACAGGGGGAGAGACCCAGTACTTC.

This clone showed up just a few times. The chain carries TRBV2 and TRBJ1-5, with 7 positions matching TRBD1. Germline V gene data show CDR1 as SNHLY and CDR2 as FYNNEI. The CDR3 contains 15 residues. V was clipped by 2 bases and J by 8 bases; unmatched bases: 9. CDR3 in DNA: TGTGCCAGCAGTGAATTGGTAGGGGGCGGGGAGCCCCAGCATTTT. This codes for CASSELVGGGEPQHF.

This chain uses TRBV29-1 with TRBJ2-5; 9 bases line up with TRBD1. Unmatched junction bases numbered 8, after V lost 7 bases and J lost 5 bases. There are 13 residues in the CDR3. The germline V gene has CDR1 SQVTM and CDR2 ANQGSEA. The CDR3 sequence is CSAEQGARETQYF. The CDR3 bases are TGCAGCGCCGAACAGGGGGCTAGGGAGACCCAGTACTTC.

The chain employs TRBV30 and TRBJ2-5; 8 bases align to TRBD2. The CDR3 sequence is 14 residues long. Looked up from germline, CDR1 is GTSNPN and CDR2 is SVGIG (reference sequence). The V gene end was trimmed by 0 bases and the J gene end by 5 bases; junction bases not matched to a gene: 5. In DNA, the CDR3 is TGTGCCTGGAGTGTACGGGGGGGGGTGGAGACCCAGTACTTC. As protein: CAWSVRGGVETQYF. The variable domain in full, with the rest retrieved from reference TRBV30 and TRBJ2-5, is SQTIHQWPATLVQPVGSPLSLECTVEGTSNPNLYWYRQAAGRGLQLLFYSVGIGQISSEVPQNLSASRPQDRQFILSSKKLLLSDSGFYLCAWSVRGGVETQYFGPGTRLLVL.

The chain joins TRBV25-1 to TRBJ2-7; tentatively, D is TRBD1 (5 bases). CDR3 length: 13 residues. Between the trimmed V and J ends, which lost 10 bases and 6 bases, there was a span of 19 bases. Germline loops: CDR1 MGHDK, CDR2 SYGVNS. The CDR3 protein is CATTVYGASEQYF. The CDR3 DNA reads TGTGCCACCACAGTGTATGGGGCAAGCGAGCAGTACTTC.

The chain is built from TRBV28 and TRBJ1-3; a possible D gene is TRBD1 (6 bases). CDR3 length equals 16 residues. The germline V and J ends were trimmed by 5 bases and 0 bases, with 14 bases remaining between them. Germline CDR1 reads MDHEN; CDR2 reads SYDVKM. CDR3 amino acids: CASSTRTASSGNTIYF. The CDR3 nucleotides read TGTGCCAGCAGTACTCGGACAGCAAGCTCTGGAAACACCATATATTTT.

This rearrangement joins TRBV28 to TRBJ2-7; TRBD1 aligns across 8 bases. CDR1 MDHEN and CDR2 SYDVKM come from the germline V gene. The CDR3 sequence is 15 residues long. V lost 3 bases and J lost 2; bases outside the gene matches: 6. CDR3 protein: CASSFGGQDTYEQYF. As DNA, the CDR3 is TGTGCCAGCAGTTTTGGGGGACAGGATACCTACGAGCAGTACTTC. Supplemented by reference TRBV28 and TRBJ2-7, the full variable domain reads DVKVTQSSRYLVKRTGEKVFLECVQDMDHENMFWYRQDPGLGLRLIYFSYDVKMKEKGDIPEGYSVSREKKERFSLILESASTNQTSMYLCASSFGGQDTYEQYFGPGTRLTVT.

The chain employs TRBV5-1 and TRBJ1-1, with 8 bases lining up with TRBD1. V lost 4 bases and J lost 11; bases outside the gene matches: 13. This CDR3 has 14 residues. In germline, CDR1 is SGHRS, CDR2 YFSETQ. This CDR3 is CASSLGQGGIGAFF. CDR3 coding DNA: TGCGCCAGCAGCCTAGGACAGGGAGGCATTGGGGCTTTCTTT.